The source of this TCR beta chain is a study of cytomegalovirus exposure and HLA in healthy donors. The PCR was carried out with 60 Vbeta primers and 13 Jbeta primers. The method was immunoSEQ multiplex PCR; TCRdb's version includes in-frame clones alone and lacks a portion of them. This sample yields roughly 110,000 clones, of which around 76% are seen a single time; around 5.8% belongs to the top ten. Study results and caveats: Most TCR beta V segments were productive about 90% or about 30% of the time in an earlier analysis.

The junction had 16 bases not matched to a gene; V was cut back by 5 bases and J by 7 bases. Per the germline V gene, CDR1 is SGHTA and CDR2 is FQGNSA. The CDR3 contains 16 residues. In regard to this clone: Its antigen is undetermined.

Sequencing input: PBMCs. The TCR originated in a woman in her forties or fifties in good health and CMV-seropositive. The rearrangement links TRBV7-2 to TRBJ2-7, with 8 bases identical to TRBD2. CDR3 region: CASSHPRGSGAREQYF. CDR3 nucleotide sequence: TGTGCCAGCAGCCACCCCCGTGGTAGCGGGGCGAGGGAGCAGTACTTC.